This T cell receptor (beta chain) was identified during a study of T cell repertoires in cytomegalovirus infection. TCRdb independently ran MiXCR on the reads; one entry per CDR3 protein. The sample carries 170,000 or so distinct CDR3 sequences, about a sixth recorded once. The V segment lost 6 bases and the J segment 1 base; nucleotides outside the gene matches: 9. This CDR3 comprises 16 residues. Germline CDR1 and CDR2: DFQATT and SNEGSKA (reference sequence). Study-wide points: The ex vivo response was dominated by HLA-C-restricted CMV-specific TCR beta clonotypes.

With respect to this clonotype: Its matching antigen is unknown.

Sequencing was performed on CD8+ T cells from PBMCs. The sequence was obtained from a human donor in good health (CMV status not recorded). Some clones in this sample may be carry-over from other donors' samples. V and J are TRBV20-1 and TRBJ2-1; 10 nucleotides agree with TRBD2. CDR3 sequence reads: CSAMSGGVGSYNEQFF. The CDR3 DNA reads TGCAGTGCCATGAGCGGGGGGGTTGGATCCTACAATGAGCAGTTCTTC.